These T cell receptor beta chains were read from a single sample in a study of cytomegalovirus exposure and HLA in healthy donors. Clones were sequenced by immunoSEQ multiplex PCR, and TCRdb holds only the in-frame ones, with some missing. This sample has 200,000 or so clones, with about four fifths found just once. The sample was PBMCs. The receptors originated from a boy younger than 18 in good health and CMV-seronegative. CDR3s include the opening cysteine and the closing phenylalanine or tryptophan. D genes are given only for firm matches. A row's size may be missing; if present it is once, few, many or a size class.

D gene: TRBD1
clone size: .
J gene: TRBJ1-2
V gene: TRBV5-1
CDR3 length: 16
CDR3 DNA: TGCGCCAGCAGCCCGAAAACAGGGGTAGGGAACTATGGCTACACCTTC
CDR3 protein: CASSPKTGVGNYGYTF

D gene: TRBD1
clone size: .
J gene: TRBJ2-3
V gene: TRBV5-1
CDR3 length: 18
CDR3 DNA: TGCGCCAGCAGCTTGGGACAGGGTATTAGGATTAGCACAGATACGCAGTATTTT
CDR3 protein: CASSLGQGIRISTDTQYF

D gene: TRBD2
clone size: .
J gene: TRBJ2-1
V gene: TRBV29-1
CDR3 length: 17
CDR3 DNA: TGCAGCGGAATGACTAGCGGGGGTCCACCCTCCTACAATGAGCAGTTCTTC
CDR3 protein: CSGMTSGGPPSYNEQFF

D gene: .
clone size: .
J gene: TRBJ1-2
V gene: TRBV6-5
CDR3 length: 13
CDR3 DNA: TGTGCCAGCAGTCCCGGGGGATACTATGGCTACACCTTC
CDR3 protein: CASSPGGYYGYTF

D gene: TRBD1
clone size: .
J gene: TRBJ2-7
V gene: TRBV29-1
CDR3 length: 14
CDR3 DNA: TGCAGCGTTGGGCGGGACAGGACTTCCTACGAGCAGTACTTC
CDR3 protein: CSVGRDRTSYEQYF

D gene: TRBD1
clone size: .
J gene: TRBJ1-1
V gene: TRBV5-6
CDR3 length: 15
CDR3 DNA: TGTGCCAGCAGCCTGAGGACAGGGTTGAAGACTGAAGCTTTCTTT
CDR3 protein: CASSLRTGLKTEAFF

D gene: TRBD1
clone size: .
J gene: TRBJ1-5
V gene: TRBV7-8
CDR3 length: 14
CDR3 DNA: TGTGCCAGCAGCTTCGGACAGGGTAATCAGCCCCAGCATTTT
CDR3 protein: CASSFGQGNQPQHF

D gene: .
clone size: .
J gene: TRBJ2-7
V gene: TRBV19
CDR3 length: 12
CDR3 DNA: TGTGCCAGTGGATATCCAGGTATCGAGCAGTACTTC
CDR3 protein: CASGYPGIEQYF

D gene: .
clone size: .
J gene: TRBJ1-2
V gene: TRBV7-8
CDR3 length: 17
CDR3 DNA: TGTGCCAGCAGCTTATGGGAGGGGACACAGGGCGGGTGGGGCTACACCTTC
CDR3 protein: CASSLWEGTQGGWGYTF

D gene: .
clone size: few
J gene: TRBJ2-7
V gene: TRBV10-3
CDR3 length: 17
CDR3 DNA: TGTGCCATCAGTGACCCCCGGGGGGCGCCTGACCTGTACGAGCAGTACTTC
CDR3 protein: CAISDPRGAPDLYEQYF

D gene: .
clone size: .
J gene: TRBJ2-2
V gene: TRBV13
CDR3 length: 14
CDR3 DNA: TGTGCCAGCAGCTTAGGACAGGGCGGCGGGGAGCTGTTTTTT
CDR3 protein: CASSLGQGGGELFF

D gene: .
clone size: .
J gene: TRBJ1-4
V gene: TRBV5-5
CDR3 length: 14
CDR3 DNA: TGTGCCAGCAGCTTATTACAATTTAATGAAAAACTGTTTTTT
CDR3 protein: CASSLLQFNEKLFF